The clone carrying this TCR beta chain was observed once. The sample belongs to a study of T-cell reconstitution after alpha-beta-depleted transplantation in children. Per germline, CDR1 SEHNR and CDR2 FQNEAQ (reference sequence). V lost 5 bases, J lost 3 bases, and 19 bases lay in between. This CDR3 is built from 16 residues. This sample's TCRbeta library carried unique molecular identifier barcodes. TCRdb redid the calling of the PCR reads with MiXCR, one entry per CDR3 protein. The table lists 350,000 to 400,000 distinct CDR3 sequences, about an eighth of them singletons, with about 3.9% in the top ten.

The chain joins TRBV7-9 to TRBJ1-1; TRBD1 might be the D (5 bases). The TCR sequence derives from a human donor who donated a stem cell graft to a child with Fanconi anemia. Sequencing was performed on PBMCs, taken from the stem cell graft. The CDR3 sequence: CASSLSTRGVYTEAFF. In nucleotides, the CDR3 is TGTGCCAGCAGCCTCTCGACACGAGGGGTGTACACTGAAGCTTTCTTT.